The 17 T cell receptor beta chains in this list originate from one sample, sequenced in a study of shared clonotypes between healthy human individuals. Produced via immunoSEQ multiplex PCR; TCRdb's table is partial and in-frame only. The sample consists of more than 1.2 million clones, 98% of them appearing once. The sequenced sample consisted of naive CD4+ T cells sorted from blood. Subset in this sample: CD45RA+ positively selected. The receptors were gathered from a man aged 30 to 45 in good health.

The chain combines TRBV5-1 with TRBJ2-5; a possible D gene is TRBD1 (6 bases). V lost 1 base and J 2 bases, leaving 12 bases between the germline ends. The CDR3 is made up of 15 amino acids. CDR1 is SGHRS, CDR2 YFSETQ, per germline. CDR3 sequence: CASSLKTGLQETQYF. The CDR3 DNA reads TGCGCCAGCAGCTTGAAGACAGGCCTTCAAGAGACCCAGTACTTC.

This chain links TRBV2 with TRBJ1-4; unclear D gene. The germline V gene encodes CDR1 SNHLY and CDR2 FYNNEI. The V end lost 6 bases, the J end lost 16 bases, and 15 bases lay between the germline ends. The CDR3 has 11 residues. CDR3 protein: CASSVSSAAFF. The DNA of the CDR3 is TGTGCCAGCAGCGTCTCTTCGGCAGCGTTTTTT.

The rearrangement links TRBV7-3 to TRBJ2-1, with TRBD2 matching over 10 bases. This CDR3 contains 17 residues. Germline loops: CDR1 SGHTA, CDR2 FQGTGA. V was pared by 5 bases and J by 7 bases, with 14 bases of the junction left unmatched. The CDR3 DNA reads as TGTGCCAGCAGCCCCTACCTTACAGCGGGAGGGCCAAATGAGCAGTTCTTC. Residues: CASSPYLTAGGPNEQFF.

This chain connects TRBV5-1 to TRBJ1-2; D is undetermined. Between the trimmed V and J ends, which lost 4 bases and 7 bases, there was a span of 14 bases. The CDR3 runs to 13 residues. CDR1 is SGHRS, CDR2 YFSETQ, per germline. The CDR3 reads CASSLEGSSGYTF. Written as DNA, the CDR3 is TGCGCCAGCAGCCTGGAAGGGAGTTCTGGCTACACCTTC.

The CDR3 here is CASSSPGQGGLLTADTQYF. The CDR3 DNA follows: TGTGCCAGCAGCTCTCCGGGACAGGGGGGACTATTGACCGCAGATACGCAGTATTTT. This chain connects TRBV7-6 to TRBJ2-3, with 11 bases fitting TRBD1. The ends lost 4 bases at V and 4 bases at J; junction bases unmatched: 16. This CDR3 contains 19 residues. Germline-derived CDR1 and CDR2 are SGHVS and FNYEAQ.

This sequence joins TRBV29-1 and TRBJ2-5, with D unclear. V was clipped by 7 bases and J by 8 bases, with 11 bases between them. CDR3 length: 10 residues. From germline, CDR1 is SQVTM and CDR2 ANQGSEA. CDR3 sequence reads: CSAVEVTQYF. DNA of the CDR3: TGCAGCGCCGTTGAGGTAACCCAGTACTTC.

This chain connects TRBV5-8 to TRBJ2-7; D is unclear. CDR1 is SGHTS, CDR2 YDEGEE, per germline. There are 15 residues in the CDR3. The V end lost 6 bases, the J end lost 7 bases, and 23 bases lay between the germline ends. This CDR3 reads CASMVVASAWGEQYF. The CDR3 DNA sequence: TGTGCCAGCATGGTTGTGGCCAGCGCCTGGGGAGAGCAGTACTTC.

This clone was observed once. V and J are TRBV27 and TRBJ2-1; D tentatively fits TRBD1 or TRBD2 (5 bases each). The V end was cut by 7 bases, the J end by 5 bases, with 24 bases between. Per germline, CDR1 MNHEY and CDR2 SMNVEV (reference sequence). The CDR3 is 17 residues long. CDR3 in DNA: TGTGCCAGCACTGTTGGAGTATTGGGACGTACCCACAATGAGCAGTTCTTC. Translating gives CASTVGVLGRTHNEQFF.

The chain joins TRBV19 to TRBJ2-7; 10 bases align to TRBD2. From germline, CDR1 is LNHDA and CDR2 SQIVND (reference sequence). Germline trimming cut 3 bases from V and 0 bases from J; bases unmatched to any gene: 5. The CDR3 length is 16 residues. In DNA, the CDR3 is TGTGCCAGTAGTATGGGCCTAGCGGGAGCCTCCTACGAGCAGTACTTC. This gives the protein CASSMGLAGASYEQYF. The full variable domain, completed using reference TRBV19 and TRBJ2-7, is DGGITQSPKYLFRKEGQNVTLSCEQNLNHDAMYWYRQDPGQGLRLIYYSQIVNDFQKGDIAEGYSVSREKKESFPLTVTSAQKNPTAFYLCASSMGLAGASYEQYFGPGTRLTVT.

Here the CDR3 reads CATSRGEGGQINYGYTF. CDR3 in DNA: TGTGCCACCAGCAGAGGCGAGGGGGGACAAATTAACTATGGCTACACCTTC. The chain carries TRBV15 and TRBJ1-2, with a weak D call TRBD1 (6 bases). CDR1 is LNHNV and CDR2 is YYDKDF in the germline V gene (reference sequence). Trimming pared 1 base from V and 1 base from J, leaving 16 bases between. This CDR3 region has 17 residues.

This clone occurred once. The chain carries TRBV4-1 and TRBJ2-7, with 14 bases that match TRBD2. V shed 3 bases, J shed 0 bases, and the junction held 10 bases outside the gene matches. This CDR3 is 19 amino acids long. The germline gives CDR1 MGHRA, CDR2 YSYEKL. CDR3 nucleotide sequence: TGCGCCAGCAGCCAGTTACCGGGACTAGCGGGAGATTACTCCTACGAGCAGTACTTC. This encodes CASSQLPGLAGDYSYEQYF.

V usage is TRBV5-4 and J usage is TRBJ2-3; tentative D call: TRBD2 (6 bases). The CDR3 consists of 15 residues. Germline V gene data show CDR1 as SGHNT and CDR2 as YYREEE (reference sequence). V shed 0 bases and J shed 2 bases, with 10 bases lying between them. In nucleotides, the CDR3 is TGTGCCAGCAGCTTGGGGAGGGGCCTCACAGATACGCAGTATTTT. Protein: CASSLGRGLTDTQYF.

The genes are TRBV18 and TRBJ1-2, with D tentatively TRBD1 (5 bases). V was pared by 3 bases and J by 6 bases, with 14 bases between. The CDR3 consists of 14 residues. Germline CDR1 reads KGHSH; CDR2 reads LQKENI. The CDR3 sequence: CASSPAREAHGYTF. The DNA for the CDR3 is TGTGCCAGCTCACCGGCCAGGGAGGCTCATGGCTACACCTTC.

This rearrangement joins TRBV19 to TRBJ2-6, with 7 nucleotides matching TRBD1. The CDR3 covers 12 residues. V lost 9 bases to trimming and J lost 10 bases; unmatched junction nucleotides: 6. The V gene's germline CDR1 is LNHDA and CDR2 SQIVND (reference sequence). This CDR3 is CARITGDNVLTF. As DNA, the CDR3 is TGTGCCAGGATTACAGGGGATAACGTCCTGACTTTC.

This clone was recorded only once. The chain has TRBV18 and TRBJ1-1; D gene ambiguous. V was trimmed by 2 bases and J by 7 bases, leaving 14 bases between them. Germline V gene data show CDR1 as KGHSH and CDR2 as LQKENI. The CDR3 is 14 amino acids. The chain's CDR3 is CASSPGAEGNEAFF. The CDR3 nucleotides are TGTGCCAGCTCACCAGGCGCGGAGGGAAATGAAGCTTTCTTT.

This chain's CDR3 is CASSVWQAPNTGELFF. CDR3 nucleotide sequence: TGCGCCAGCAGTGTTTGGCAGGCTCCGAACACCGGGGAGCTGTTTTTT. V is TRBV10-2 and J is TRBJ2-2; D gene uncertain. The CDR3 extends over 16 amino acids. Trimming cost V 4 bases and J 0 bases, with 12 bases left between them. Germline CDR1 is WSHSY and CDR2 is SAAADI.

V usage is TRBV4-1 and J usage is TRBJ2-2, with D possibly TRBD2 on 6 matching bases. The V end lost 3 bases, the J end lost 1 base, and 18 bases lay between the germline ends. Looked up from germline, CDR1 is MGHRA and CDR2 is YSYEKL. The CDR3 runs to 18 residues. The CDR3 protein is CASSHVIGSPENTGELFF. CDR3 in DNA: TGCGCCAGCAGCCACGTAATCGGGAGCCCGGAGAACACCGGGGAGCTGTTTTTT.